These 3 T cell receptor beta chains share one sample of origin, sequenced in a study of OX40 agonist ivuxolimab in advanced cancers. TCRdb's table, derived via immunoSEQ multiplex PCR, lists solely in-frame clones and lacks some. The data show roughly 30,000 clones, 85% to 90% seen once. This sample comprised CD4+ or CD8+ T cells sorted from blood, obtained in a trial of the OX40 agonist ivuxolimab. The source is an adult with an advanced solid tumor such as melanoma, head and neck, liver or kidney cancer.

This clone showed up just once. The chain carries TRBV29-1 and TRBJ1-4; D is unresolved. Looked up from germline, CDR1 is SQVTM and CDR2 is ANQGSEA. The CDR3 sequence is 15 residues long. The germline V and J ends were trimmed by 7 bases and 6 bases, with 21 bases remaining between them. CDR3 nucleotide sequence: TGCAGCGCAATCTCGACGGGTACGATGGATGAAAAACTGTTTTTT. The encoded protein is CSAISTGTMDEKLFF.

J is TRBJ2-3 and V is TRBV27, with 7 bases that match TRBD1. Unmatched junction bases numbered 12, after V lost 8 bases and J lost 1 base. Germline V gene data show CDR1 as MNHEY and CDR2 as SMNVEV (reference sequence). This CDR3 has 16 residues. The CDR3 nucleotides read TGTGCCAGCCATTTAGGGGGCGGAATTCGCACAGATACGCAGTATTTT. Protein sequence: CASHLGGGIRTDTQYF.

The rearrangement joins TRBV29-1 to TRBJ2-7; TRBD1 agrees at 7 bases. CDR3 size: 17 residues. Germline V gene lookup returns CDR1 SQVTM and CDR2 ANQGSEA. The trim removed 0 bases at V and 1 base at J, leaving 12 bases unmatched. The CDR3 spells CSVEDWRLDRSSYEQYF. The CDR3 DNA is TGCAGCGTTGAAGATTGGCGGCTGGACAGGAGTTCCTACGAGCAGTACTTC.